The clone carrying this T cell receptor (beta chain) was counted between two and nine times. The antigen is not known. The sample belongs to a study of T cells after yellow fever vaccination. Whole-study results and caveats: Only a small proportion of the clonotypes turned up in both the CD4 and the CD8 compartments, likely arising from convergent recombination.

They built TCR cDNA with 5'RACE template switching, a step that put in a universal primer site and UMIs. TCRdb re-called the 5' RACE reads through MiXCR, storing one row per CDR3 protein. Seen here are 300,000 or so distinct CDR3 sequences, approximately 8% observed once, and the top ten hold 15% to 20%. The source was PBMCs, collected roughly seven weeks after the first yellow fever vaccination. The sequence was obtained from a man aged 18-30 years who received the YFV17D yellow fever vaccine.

The CDR3: CSVPSEGAEAFF. DNA for the CDR3: TGCAGCGTCCCGTCGGAGGGTGCTGAAGCTTTCTTT. This chain connects TRBV29-1 to TRBJ1-1; D unresolved. CDR3 length: 12 amino acids. Germline V gene sequence: CDR1 SQVTM, CDR2 ANQGSEA. V dropped 6 bases and J dropped 6 bases, with 14 bases sitting between them.